This T cell receptor beta chain derives from a study of naive and memory T cell subsets (dated by TCRdb to the late 2010s). For the wider study: According to the figure summarizing the samples, there were 10 blood donors, 7 tuberculin skin test biopsies and 3 saline control biopsies. PCR2 was typically run as a SYBR Green qPCR and stopped at a set threshold, although low-input samples could use end-point PCR of about 6 cycles instead.

Clipping removes 3 bases from V and 6 bases from J, with 6 as the unmatched junction base count. Reading from cysteine to phenylalanine, the CDR3 counts 13 amino acids. Of all the DNA, just the CDR3 is kept, 39 bases in frame from base 1. CDR1 is given as SQVTM and CDR2 as ANQGSEA, both from the germline V gene. Here is what the overall study found, with its caveats: The potential sensitivity of the RNA-based method to TCR transcript changes with T cell activation and differentiation was acknowledged.

Preparation of the library involved 5' RACE. Four rounds of PCR, run with the SP2 primer together with nested alpha and beta constant region primers, were used to amplify the ligated cDNA. TCR RNA was reverse transcribed with SuperScript IV using alpha and beta constant region primers for the blood and skin samples. Using T4 RNA ligase 1, an oligonucleotide carrying both the Illumina SP2 primer and a UMI was ligated onto the 3' end of the cDNA. The 12-nucleotide UMI was composed of two random hexamers separated by an eight-base spacer, which was included to prevent hairpin formation. TCR alpha and beta chain libraries were processed separately from the second PCR onward, with dual indexing for multiplexing. After pooling, the indexed libraries were analyzed by capillary electrophoresis and sequenced on either an Illumina MiSeq or NextSeq. To boost base diversity and improve cluster recognition, PhiX DNA at about 5-7.5% was spiked into the libraries. In the paper's pipeline: Demultiplexor pulled UMIs out of read 2, joined the UMIs with the TCR sequence from read 1, and separated reads according to sample indices. V and J genes and V-J junctions were identified by Decombinator, which gave every TCR a five-part identifier that included V and J deletions. Collapsinator used UMIs to correct sequencing errors and PCR amplification heterogeneity, yielding UMI-based abundance per TCR. CDR3Translator turned identifiers into nucleotide sequence, translated that sequence into amino acids, and pulled out CDR3 regions based on terminal motifs. Error-corrected alpha and beta TCR counts from blood and skin were compared after normalization to input RNA amount. Using fastp trimming at Q25 and MiXCR clonotype assembly, TCRdb reanalyzed the public sequencing data and kept in-frame beta chains. Every CDR3 protein is listed once, alongside the most common genes and DNA of its rows. These V and J calls are TCRdb output, not the study's own analysis. This sample gives roughly 60,000 distinct CDR3 sequences in total; less than 10% of them show up just once. The ten largest make up roughly 19% of the sample.

The study described a robust, sensitive protocol for amplifying, sequencing and analyzing TCRs, using 3' ligation of a UMI-containing oligonucleotide to TCR cDNA. Whole blood analysis involved drawing about 2.3 ml of peripheral blood from adult healthy volunteers into Tempus tubes and then extracting RNA following the manufacturer's instructions. Total RNA was treated with RQ1 DNase, without cell sorting, prior to reverse transcription, with an input of about 1 to 1000 ng being targeted. Libraries were prepared from skin biopsies and whole blood to test how robust the pipeline was in samples where T cells are a minority population. To note about this clonotype: Its recognized antigen is unknown. The sample holds no much larger clone one base away, and base qualities are not on file.

The chain couples TRBV29-1 to TRBJ2-7, with TRBD1 identical over 9 junction bases. The receptor was isolated from a female donor in good health. The CDR3 protein: CSVEFVTGGEQYF. In nucleotide form, the sequence is TGCAGCGTTGAGTTTGTGACAGGGGGCGAGCAGTACTTC.